This TCR beta chain was identified in a study of PD-1 blockade in mismatch repair-deficient tumors. Regarding this clone: The antigen is unknown.

Findings and caveats of the study: After pembrolizumab, tumor-resident clones rose rapidly, then generally contracted before radiologic responses.

The CDR3 runs to 13 residues. Trimming at V came to 3 bases and at J to 9 bases, leaving 7 bases not matched to a gene. Germline V CDR1 and CDR2: SGHNT, YENEEA. The repertoire was sequenced with immunoSEQ multiplex PCR; TCRdb's copy has only in-frame clones and lacks some. The sample has 100,000 or so clones, 82% seen once. TCRs were sequenced from a few patients responding to pembrolizumab. The input for sequencing was peripheral blood, taken roughly 35 weeks after starting pembrolizumab. The TCR comes from an adult with mismatch repair-deficient cancer. The rearrangement uses TRBV11-3 and TRBJ2-7, with 8 bases identical to TRBD1. As DNA, the CDR3 is TGTGCCAGCAGCTTTGGACAGGGCGGTTGGCAGTACTTC. Amino acids: CASSFGQGGWQYF.